These 6 T cell receptor beta chains were sequenced from one sample in a study of blood T cell repertoires in COVID-19. Some clones are missing from TCRdb's copy, which holds only in-frame ones; the method was immunoSEQ multiplex PCR. The table has 450,000 to 500,000 clones, 80% to 90% seen once. The material sequenced was peripheral blood. These receptor sequences come from a human donor in a cohort sampled during active COVID-19.

The chain has TRBV12-3 or TRBV12-4 and TRBJ2-4, with a possible D match to TRBD1 (5 bases). CDR3 length: 12 residues. V dropped 6 bases and J dropped 10 bases, with 13 bases sitting between them. CDR3 amino acids: CASSRTLDIQYF. The CDR3, as DNA: TGTGCCAGCAGCCGGACATTGGATATTCAGTACTTC.

The chain is built from TRBV6-1 and TRBJ1-2; D is ambiguous. Germline values: CDR1 MNHNS, CDR2 SASEGT. This CDR3 is built from 18 residues. Trimming took 0 bases from V and 5 from J, leaving 22 bases between them. CDR3 loop: CASSEASPGSMNVYGYTF. CDR3 nucleotide sequence: TGTGCCAGCAGTGAAGCGTCTCCGGGGTCTATGAATGTATATGGCTACACCTTC.

The chain employs TRBV7-9 and TRBJ2-7, with D perhaps TRBD1 (6 bases). Between the trimmed V and J ends, which lost 4 bases and 0 bases, there was a span of 10 bases. The CDR3 contains 14 residues. Per the germline V gene, CDR1 is SEHNR and CDR2 is FQNEAQ (reference sequence). The CDR3 reads CASSYGTLSYEQYF. The CDR3, as DNA: TGTGCCAGCAGCTATGGGACACTCTCCTACGAGCAGTACTTC.

V usage is TRBV7-2 and J usage is TRBJ2-3, with 13 bases lining up with TRBD2. This CDR3 has 16 residues. The ends lost 4 bases at V and 6 bases at J; junction bases unmatched: 7. CDR1 SGHTA and CDR2 FQGNSA come from the germline V gene. For the CDR3, the DNA is TGTGCCAGCAGCTCAACTAGCGGGAGGGCCTTGGATACGCAGTATTTT. This encodes CASSSTSGRALDTQYF. Looking up the rest from reference TRBV7-2 and TRBJ2-3 gives the full variable domain: GAGVSQSPSNKVTEKGKDVELRCDPISGHTALYWYRQSLGQGLEFLIYFQGNSAPDKSGLPSDRFSAERTGGSVSTLTIQRTQQEDSAVYLCASSSTSGRALDTQYFGPGTRLTVL.

The chain is built from TRBV15 and TRBJ2-7; 7 positions match TRBD2. V shed 8 bases and J 2 bases; nucleotides not matched to a gene: 12. This CDR3 is 15 amino acids long. Germline loops: CDR1 LNHNV, CDR2 YYDKDF (reference sequence). The CDR3 loop reads CATGDWSGVTYEQYF. CDR3 DNA: TGTGCCACCGGGGATTGGAGCGGGGTCACCTACGAGCAGTACTTC.

With respect to this clone: The sample carries other DNA sequences with the same CDR3. The chain carries TRBV7-3 and TRBJ2-6; 8 nucleotides align to TRBD1. The V gene end was trimmed by 4 bases and the J gene end by 2 bases; junction bases not matched to a gene: 1. Germline V lookup: CDR1 SGHTA, CDR2 FQGTGA. The CDR3 runs to 15 residues. Written as DNA, the CDR3 is TGTGCCAGCAGCTCGACAGGGGCTGGGGCCAACGTCCTGACTTTC. Amino acids: CASSSTGAGANVLTF.